Shown below are 27 T cell receptor beta chains from a single sample sequenced in a study of Ad26.COV2.S vaccination and SARS-CoV-2 variants. Profiled with immunoSEQ multiplex PCR; TCRdb holds only in-frame clones, not every one. This sample has roughly 380,000 clones; around 87% occur once, and the top ten carry roughly 4%. The treatment denotes: around 19 received Ad26.COV2.S at low or high dose, single or two shots; several received placebo; per-sample allocation not given. All samples were drawn on day 63, counting from the first vaccine or placebo injection. Sequenced material: peripheral blood, taken in a trial of Ad26.COV2.S vaccine versus placebo. These receptors all stem from a person between 18 and 59 years old who received the Ad26.COV2.S COVID-19 vaccine or a placebo.

This rearrangement joins TRBV12-3 or TRBV12-4 to TRBJ1-1, with D unresolved. V was trimmed by 3 bases and J by 1 base, leaving 6 bases between them. The CDR3 is 13 residues long. CDR3 residues: CASSFGWNTEAFF. The DNA for the CDR3 is TGTGCCAGCAGTTTTGGCTGGAACACTGAAGCTTTCTTT.

This clone was seen just once. The chain is built from TRBV19 and TRBJ2-1; 10 nucleotides align to TRBD2. The CDR3 is 14 amino acids. CDR1 and CDR2 (germline): LNHDA, SQIVND (reference sequence). V shed 9 bases and J 4 bases; nucleotides not matched to a gene: 6. The CDR3 protein is CASQRGGLYNEQFF. Written as DNA, the CDR3 is TGTGCCAGCCAGCGGGGGGGCCTTTACAATGAGCAGTTCTTC.

The genes are TRBV4-1 and TRBJ1-5; D might be TRBD1 (5 bases). Germline V gene sequence: CDR1 MGHRA, CDR2 YSYEKL. CDR3 length: 16 residues. Trimming pared 0 bases from V and 7 bases from J, leaving 16 bases between. CDR3 nucleotide sequence: TGCGCCAGCAGCCAAGAATGGCAGGGAGGAGGGCAGCCCCAGCATTTT. Translating gives CASSQEWQGGGQPQHF.

The CDR3 bases are TGTGCCACCACGCAGGGAGGGGGCACAGATACGCAGTATTTT. Its protein product is CATTQGGGTDTQYF. This chain uses TRBV19 with TRBJ2-3, with 7 bases matching TRBD2. This CDR3 comprises 14 residues. Germline CDR1 reads LNHDA; CDR2 reads SQIVND (reference sequence). J was trimmed by 1 base and V by 10 bases; bases with no gene match: 8.

About this clone: The germline gene is not matched at one end of the junction; a read error may be the cause. The chain carries TRBV7-9 and TRBJ1-5; 7 nucleotides line up with TRBD1. This CDR3 has 15 amino acids. CDR1 and CDR2 from the germline V gene are SEHNR and FQNEAQ (reference sequence). The DNA of the CDR3 is TGTGCCAGCAGCTTAGGGGGACAGTCCAATGAGCCCCAGCATTTT. Protein sequence: CASSLGGQSNEPQHF.

The chain combines TRBV13 with TRBJ2-1; D may correspond to TRBD1 or TRBD2 (5 bases each). From germline, CDR1 is PRHDT and CDR2 FYEKMQ (reference sequence). The V end was cut by 5 bases, the J end by 8 bases, with 22 bases between. This CDR3 is 16 amino acids long. The CDR3 loop reads CASSHRSGALRDEQFF. CDR3 nucleotides: TGTGCCAGCAGCCACCGATCCGGGGCTCTGCGGGATGAGCAGTTCTTC.

The chain couples TRBV7-2 to TRBJ1-3; D may be TRBD1 (5 bases). Germline V gene lookup returns CDR1 SGHTA and CDR2 FQGNSA. V lost 5 bases and J lost 2, with 13 bases in between. The CDR3 contains 15 residues. The CDR3 region is CASSPRGDPGNTIYF. CDR3 nucleotide sequence: TGTGCCAGCAGCCCCCGGGGGGATCCTGGAAACACCATATATTTT.

This clone was observed a few times. This sequence joins TRBV7-2 and TRBJ2-3, with 8 bases aligning to TRBD2. Germline trimming cut 0 bases from V and 1 base from J; bases unmatched to any gene: 3. Germline V gene lookup returns CDR1 SGHTA and CDR2 FQGNSA. The CDR3 is 16 amino acids. CDR3 amino acids: CASSLASGGRTDTQYF. CDR3 bases: TGTGCCAGCAGCTTAGCAAGCGGGGGCCGCACAGATACGCAGTATTTT.

The gene calls are TRBV4-3 and TRBJ1-2; the D gene is possibly TRBD1 (5 bases). The V gene's germline CDR1 is LGHNA and CDR2 YSLEER. The CDR3 consists of 13 residues. The ends were cut back, 1 base at V and 4 bases at J, with 7 bases in the middle. CDR3 region: CASSQGGGYGYTF. The CDR3 DNA follows: TGCGCCAGCAGCCAAGGCGGGGGCTATGGCTACACCTTC.

The rearrangement uses TRBV5-1 and TRBJ2-2; TRBD1 is a possible D gene (6 bases). This CDR3 region has 14 residues. CDR1 is SGHRS, CDR2 YFSETQ, per germline. Trimming cost V 3 bases and J 2 bases, with 8 bases left between them. CDR3 in DNA: TGCGCCAGCAGCTGGGGACAAAACACCGGGGAGCTGTTTTTT. Translated: CASSWGQNTGELFF.

The genes are TRBV21-1 and TRBJ1-5. TRBV21-1 is annotated as a pseudogene. This CDR3 comprises 14 residues. CDR3 bases: TGTGCCAGCCCCCTCCAAGCGAATTGTCAGCCCCAGCATTTT. Amino acids: CASPLQANCQPQHF.

Only a few counts were recorded for this clone. The rearrangement uses TRBV29-1 and TRBJ1-3; D is possibly TRBD1 (5 bases). CDR3 length: 11 amino acids. Germline V lookup: CDR1 SQVTM, CDR2 ANQGSEA. Trimming removed 7 bases at V and 4 bases at J, with 8 bases between. CDR3 in DNA: TGCAGCGCCAGGGACGGAAACACCATATATTTT. Translation gives CSARDGNTIYF.

This chain uses TRBV5-4 with TRBJ2-7, with D possibly matching TRBD2 (5 bases). V was cut by 4 bases and J by 6 bases, with 11 bases left in between. CDR3 size: 12 residues. CDR1 is SGHNT, CDR2 YYREEE, per germline (reference sequence). CDR3 protein: CASSLRAGEQYF. CDR3 coding DNA: TGTGCCAGCAGCCTCCGGGCGGGCGAGCAGTACTTC.

Details on this clone: The junction does not match germline at one end; this may be a read error. This chain links TRBV10-3 with TRBJ2-1; tentatively, D is TRBD2 (6 bases). Germline lookup yields CDR1 ENHRY and CDR2 SYGVKD. This CDR3 is built from 17 residues. In DNA, the CDR3 is TGTGCCATCAGGGGGGGACTTTCTACCCCCTCCAACAATGAGCAGTTCTTC. Translation gives CAIRGGLSTPSNNEQFF.

This clone came up once. This rearrangement joins TRBV6-2 or TRBV6-3 to TRBJ2-2, with D hard to call. The CDR3 runs to 12 residues. Germline V gene data show CDR1 as MNHEY and CDR2 as SVGEGT. Trimming stripped 3 bases from V and 3 bases from J, with 2 bases between. Here the CDR3 DNA reads TGTGCCAGCAGTTATTACACCGGGGAGCTGTTTTTT. It translates to CASSYYTGELFF.

This chain connects TRBV24-1 to TRBJ2-1; 7 nucleotides match TRBD2. The CDR3 totals 18 residues. V was clipped by 6 bases and J by 0 bases; unmatched bases: 13. Germline loops: CDR1 KGHDR, CDR2 SFDVKD. The CDR3 sequence is CATSPGTTYLSSYNEQFF. The CDR3 coding sequence is TGTGCCACCAGTCCCGGGACTACCTACTTGAGCTCCTACAATGAGCAGTTCTTC.

The chain has TRBV5-5 and TRBJ2-7; D unresolved. The V gene lost 0 bases and the J gene lost 4 bases, with 11 bases spanning the gap. Germline loops: CDR1 SGHKS, CDR2 YYEKEE (reference sequence). This CDR3 contains 14 residues. The CDR3 DNA follows: TGTGCCAGCAGCTTGGAAGGCCGAAAGTACGAGCAGTACTTC. Translated, it gives CASSLEGRKYEQYF.

The V and J genes are TRBV7-2 and TRBJ2-5; perhaps TRBD2 as D (6 bases). This CDR3 has 15 residues. The V and J ends lost 4 bases and 5 bases respectively, with 17 bases between them. Germline V gene lookup returns CDR1 SGHTA and CDR2 FQGNSA. The CDR3, as DNA: TGTGCCAGCAGCTCATTCATAGCGGCGGGGGAGACCCAGTACTTC. Its translation: CASSSFIAAGETQYF.

The chain is built from TRBV28 and TRBJ2-7, with a weak D call TRBD2 (5 bases). Trimming took off 6 bases at V and 2 bases at J, with 14 bases between the two ends. The germline gives CDR1 MDHEN, CDR2 SYDVKM. CDR3 length: 14 residues. CDR3 sequence: CASRPRAETYEQYF. The CDR3 DNA reads TGTGCCAGCAGACCGAGGGCAGAAACCTACGAGCAGTACTTC.

This clone occurred a few times. The chain joins TRBV30 to TRBJ1-2; tentative D call: TRBD1 (6 bases). This CDR3 contains 11 residues. Trimming shortened V by 4 bases and J by 13 bases, and 16 bases separated the two germline ends. The germline CDR1 and CDR2 sequences are GTSNPN and SVGIG (reference sequence). CDR3 sequence: CAWNPGVGSTF. The CDR3, as DNA: TGTGCCTGGAACCCAGGGGTTGGTTCCACCTTC. The variable domain in full, completed from reference TRBV30 and TRBJ1-2, reads SQTIHQWPATLVQPVGSPLSLECTVEGTSNPNLYWYRQAAGRGLQLLFYSVGIGQISSEVPQNLSASRPQDRQFILSSKKLLLSDSGFYLCAWNPGVGSTFGSGTRLTVV.

The chain uses TRBV6-1 and TRBJ2-3; the D is unclear. V lost 2 bases, J lost 0 bases, and 6 bases lay in between. The CDR3 spans 14 residues. CDR1 MNHNS and CDR2 SASEGT come from the germline V gene. The CDR3 sequence: CASSELVSTDTQYF. In DNA, the CDR3 is TGTGCCAGCAGTGAATTGGTTAGCACAGATACGCAGTATTTT.

This clone has a single count. The rearrangement links TRBV27 to TRBJ2-2; TRBD1 aligns across 9 bases. The V gene's germline CDR1 is MNHEY and CDR2 SMNVEV (reference sequence). V shed 6 bases, J shed 7 bases, and the junction held 15 bases outside the gene matches. The CDR3 has 17 amino acids. The CDR3 reads CASSQAPGTGLFGELFF. DNA of the CDR3: TGTGCCAGCAGCCAGGCCCCCGGGACAGGGCTATTCGGGGAGCTGTTTTTT.

The chain combines TRBV20-1 with TRBJ1-4; 11 positions match TRBD1. V was clipped by 3 bases and J by 8 bases; unmatched bases: 8. Germline V gene sequence: CDR1 DFQATT, CDR2 SNEGSKA (reference sequence). The CDR3 is 15 residues long. The CDR3: CSASAGQGAGEKLFF. CDR3 nucleotides: TGCAGTGCTAGTGCCGGACAGGGGGCGGGGGAAAAACTGTTTTTT.

The chain recombines TRBV11-3 with TRBJ2-2, with D uncertain. This CDR3 is built from 13 residues. CDR1 is SGHNT, CDR2 YENEEA, per germline. Trimming pared 4 bases from V and 0 bases from J, leaving 3 bases between. CDR3 nucleotide sequence: TGTGCCAGCAGCTCCACGAACACCGGGGAGCTGTTTTTT. It translates to CASSSTNTGELFF. Looking up the rest from reference TRBV11-3 and TRBJ2-2 gives the full variable domain: EAGVVQSPRYKIIEKKQPVAFWCNPISGHNTLYWYLQNLGQGPELLIRYENEEAVDDSQLPKDRFSAERLKGVDSTLKIQPAELGDSAVYLCASSSTNTGELFFGEGSRLTVL.

The J gene is TRBJ2-6, the V gene TRBV7-2; a possible D gene is TRBD2 (6 bases). Germline values: CDR1 SGHTA, CDR2 FQGNSA. This CDR3 has 19 residues. V was shortened by 5 bases and J by 1 base, with 21 bases between the two germline ends. For the CDR3, the DNA is TGTGCCAGCAGCCGTCGGTGGGGCGGGACGACATCTGGGGCCAACGTCCTGACTTTC. This codes for CASSRRWGGTTSGANVLTF. The variable domain in full, with the rest retrieved from reference TRBV7-2 and TRBJ2-6, is GAGVSQSPSNKVTEKGKDVELRCDPISGHTALYWYRQSLGQGLEFLIYFQGNSAPDKSGLPSDRFSAERTGGSVSTLTIQRTQQEDSAVYLCASSRRWGGTTSGANVLTFGAGSRLTVL.

The chain recombines TRBV3-1 (or the pseudogene TRBV3-2) with TRBJ1-5; 9 bases align to TRBD1. Per the germline V gene, CDR1 is LGHDT and CDR2 is YNNKEL (reference sequence). This CDR3 comprises 16 residues. V dropped 1 base and J dropped 4; count of bases not matched to a gene: 5. This chain's CDR3 is CASSQGSGQGNQPQHF. The CDR3 nucleotides read TGTGCCAGCAGCCAAGGAAGCGGACAGGGGAATCAGCCCCAGCATTTT.

The chain combines TRBV7-9 with TRBJ2-3; D not resolved. The CDR3 runs 15 residues. Trimming cost V 5 bases and J 0 bases, with 12 bases left between them. The germline V gene encodes CDR1 SEHNR and CDR2 FQNEAQ (reference sequence). For the CDR3, the DNA is TGTGCCAGCAGCGCGACTGCCCCTAGCACAGATACGCAGTATTTT. Protein product: CASSATAPSTDTQYF.